These T cell receptor beta chains were read from a single sample in a study of T cells expressing NK-cell markers. TCRdb re-called the 5' RACE reads and shows each CDR3 protein once, DNA omitted. The sample table sets out some 600,000 distinct CDR3 sequences. Source material: blood T cells: a sorted CD56 or NKG2C T cell subset, CD4+ or CD8+ T cells, or bulk PBMC T cells (not recorded which). These TCRs come from a man between 18 and 29 years old in good health. CDR3s include the opening cysteine and the closing phenylalanine or tryptophan.

v_gene	j_gene	CDR3aa
TRBV2	TRBJ1-1	CASSATGVGTEAFF
TRBV20-1	TRBJ2-5	CSAPRGGAETQYF
TRBV6-1	TRBJ1-5	CASSDINQPQHF
TRBV28	TRBJ2-7	CASRRPPPKSYEQYF
TRBV6-2/TRBV6-3	TRBJ2-5	CASRRRLAGSPQETQYF
TRBV7-9	TRBJ1-1	CASSLPLLRGTEAFF
TRBV27	TRBJ2-1	CASRLTGTYNEQFF
TRBV2	TRBJ2-1	CASRAGMSEQFF
TRBV11-2	TRBJ2-1	CASSLGLAGETNEQFF
TRBV7-2	TRBJ2-1	CASSLGQVANEQFF
TRBV28	TRBJ2-1	CASSFLGDFNNEQFF
TRBV6-1	TRBJ2-1	CASKAGVAYNEQFF
TRBV5-6	TRBJ1-5	CASSFSYRANQPQHF
TRBV19	TRBJ2-2	CASSTKTGPTGELFF
TRBV5-5	TRBJ2-2	CASRAQGTGELFF
TRBV29-1	TRBJ2-7	CSVSTEDDYEQYF
TRBV12-3/TRBV12-4	TRBJ2-5	CASGTSLTAQYF
TRBV6-5	TRBJ2-3	CASSYTLAGVYMGTDTQYF
TRBV7-2	TRBJ1-6	CASSFQGGQGRKKPLHF
TRBV20-1	TRBJ1-2	CSAADRVNYGYTF
TRBV9	TRBJ1-6	CASSVVADYNSPLHF
TRBV30	TRBJ2-3	CAWSRTSGRADTQYF
TRBV6-2/TRBV6-3	TRBJ2-3	CASSRNGGEVRNTQYF
TRBV4-2	TRBJ2-1	CASSSRLAGGVVSYNEQFF
TRBV6-1	TRBJ2-7	CASSEIGAGYEQYF
TRBV24-1	TRBJ2-1	CATAPAGTYNEQFF
TRBV6-5	TRBJ2-5	CASSPGVGQETQYF
TRBV7-6	TRBJ2-7	CASSLAGSDSYEQYF
TRBV2	TRBJ1-2	CASSVRQGYGYTF
TRBV10-3	TRBJ2-1	CAISLAGNEQFF
TRBV7-9	TRBJ2-5	CASRSLGRTPQETQYF
TRBV5-1	TRBJ2-1	CASSSGTTGGTYYNEQFF
TRBV20-1	TRBJ2-7	CSARPLGRLLLYEQYF
TRBV18	TRBJ2-2	CASSPRRDATHRELFF
TRBV6-4	TRBJ2-4	CASSEDSQTNIQYF
TRBV29-1	TRBJ2-3	CSPLGPTDTQYF
TRBV11-2	TRBJ2-2	CASSLPRASAKLFF
TRBV20-1	TRBJ1-1	CSAERVALEAFF
TRBV3-1	TRBJ2-7	CASTTRGEQYF
TRBV29-1	TRBJ2-5	CSVDLDRVGQETQYF
TRBV18	TRBJ2-3	CASSPPPSRPGDTQYF
TRBV20-1	TRBJ2-7	CSAREGHPGLTLEQYF
TRBV7-2	TRBJ2-1	CASSLITSGYNEQFF
TRBV5-6	TRBJ2-1	CASSELANNEQFF
TRBV7-9	TRBJ2-1	CASSSGSGRGKNEQFF
TRBV7-2	TRBJ2-7	CASSSGTGKTYEQYF
TRBV2	TRBJ2-2	CASSVDRPNTGELFF
TRBV6-5	TRBJ2-5	CASSPNPGSLRETQYF
TRBV9	TRBJ2-3	CASSVGRTSGSTDTQYF
TRBV3-1	TRBJ2-5	CASSLGPGIQETQYF
TRBV20-1	TRBJ2-7	CSARDVMGQGSHEQYF
TRBV7-6	TRBJ2-4	CASSPTSAAKNIQYF
TRBV20-1	TRBJ2-1	CRAETGPNYNEQFF
TRBV29-1	TRBJ2-1	CSVLGLSISYNEQFF
TRBV27	TRBJ2-5	CASSPKRGWTQYF
TRBV7-8	TRBJ2-4	CASSATSGRPKNIQYF
TRBV7-9	TRBJ2-3	CASSRRQGDTQYF